This T cell receptor beta chain was identified during a study of cytomegalovirus exposure and HLA in healthy donors. Study results and limitations: Among donors in an Asian-associated ancestry cluster, a later analysis reportedly found fewer N-insertions than the roughly 730-donor mean.

This PCR relied on a set of 60 Vbeta primers and 13 Jbeta primers. Produced via immunoSEQ multiplex PCR; TCRdb's table is partial and in-frame only. The table records roughly 90,000 clones, 60% to 85% of them present only once. CDR3 size: 16 residues. With 2 bases clipped from V and 5 bases from J, the junction kept 5 bases outside the gene matches. Germline V gene data show CDR1 as SGDLS and CDR2 as YYNGEE. This clone was seen a handful of times. Its antigen is as yet unknown. Specimen: PBMCs. The receptor was isolated from a woman in her forties in good health and CMV-seropositive. The chain links TRBV9 to TRBJ2-2; TRBD2 agrees at 11 bases. In nucleotides, the CDR3 is TGTGCCAGCAGCGTCACTAGCGGGAGTCTTACCGGGGAGCTGTTTTTT. Its protein is CASSVTSGSLTGELFF.